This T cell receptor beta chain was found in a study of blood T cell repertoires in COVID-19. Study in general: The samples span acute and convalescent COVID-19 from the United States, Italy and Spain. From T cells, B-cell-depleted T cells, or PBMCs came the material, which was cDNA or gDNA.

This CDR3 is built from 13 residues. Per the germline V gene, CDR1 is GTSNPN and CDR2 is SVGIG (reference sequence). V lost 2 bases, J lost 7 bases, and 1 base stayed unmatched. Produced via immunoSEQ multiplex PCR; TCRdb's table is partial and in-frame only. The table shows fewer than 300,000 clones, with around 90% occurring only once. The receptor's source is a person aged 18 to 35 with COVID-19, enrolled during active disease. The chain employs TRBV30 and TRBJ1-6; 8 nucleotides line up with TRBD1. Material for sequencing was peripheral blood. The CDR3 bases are TGTGCCTGGAGTCGGACAGGGAATTCACCCCTCCACTTT. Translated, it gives CAWSRTGNSPLHF.